The present TCR beta chain was sequenced within a study of OX40 agonist ivuxolimab in advanced cancers. Study-level information: In this trial design, patients received ivuxolimab intravenously at 0.01 to 10 mg/kg every 2 weeks. Study-level results: Clonal expansion by week 6 occurred in CD4+ and CD8+ blood T cells (at 0.1 to 3.0 mg/kg).

Some clones are missing from TCRdb's copy, which holds only in-frame ones; the method was immunoSEQ multiplex PCR. The sample holds around 75,000 clones, around 90% seen once. Comments on this clone: The antigen is not known.

This CDR3 has 15 residues. In germline, CDR1 is LNHDA, CDR2 SQIVND (reference sequence). The V end was cut by 5 bases, the J end by 0 bases, with 11 bases between. This chain joins TRBV19 and TRBJ1-3; D not resolved. This specimen consisted of CD4+ or CD8+ T cells sorted from blood, obtained in a trial of the OX40 agonist ivuxolimab. This TCR was sampled from an adult with an advanced solid tumor such as melanoma, head and neck, liver or kidney cancer. CDR3 DNA: TGTGCCAGTAGTCCCGGACTGGCCTCTGGAAACACCATATATTTT. Amino acid sequence: CASSPGLASGNTIYF.